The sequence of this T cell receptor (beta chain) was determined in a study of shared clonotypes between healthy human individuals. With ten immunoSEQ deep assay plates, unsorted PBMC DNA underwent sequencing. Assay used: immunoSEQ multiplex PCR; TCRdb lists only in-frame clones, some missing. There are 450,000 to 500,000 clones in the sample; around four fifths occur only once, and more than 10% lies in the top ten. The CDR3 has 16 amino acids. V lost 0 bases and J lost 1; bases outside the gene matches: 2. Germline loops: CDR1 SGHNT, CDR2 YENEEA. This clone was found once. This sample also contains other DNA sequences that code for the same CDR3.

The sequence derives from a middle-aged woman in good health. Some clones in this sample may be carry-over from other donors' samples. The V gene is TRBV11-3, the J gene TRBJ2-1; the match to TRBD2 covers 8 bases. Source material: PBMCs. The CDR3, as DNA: TGTGCCAGCAGCTTAGATCGGGGGGGATCCTACAATGAGCAGTTCTTC. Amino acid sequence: CASSLDRGGSYNEQFF.